A selection of T cell receptor beta chains follows, all from one sample in a study of T cells in Graves' hyperthyroidism and ophthalmopathy. In TCRdb, the multiplex PCR reads were re-called with MiXCR into one record per CDR3 protein. This sample has 300,000 to 400,000 distinct CDR3 sequences, with roughly 14% found just once. The sample was blood. Receptors originate from a woman in her sixties with Graves' hyperthyroidism. CDR3s include the opening cysteine and the closing phenylalanine or tryptophan. Each record gives: V gene, clone size, J gene, D gene, CDR3 protein, CDR3 DNA. A D gene is named only where the DNA matches it firmly. Rows give clone size only sometimes, using once, few, many, or a class for an expanded clone.

V: TRBV11-2; size: many; J: TRBJ2-3; D: .; CDR3: CASSLRPGGGRDTQYF; DNA: TGTGCCAGCAGCTTACGGCCAGGTGGGGGCCGGGATACGCAGTATTTT
V: TRBV20-1; size: .; J: TRBJ2-5; D: .; CDR3: CSALKQGLQETQYF; DNA: TGCAGTGCTCTTAAGCAGGGACTCCAAGAGACCCAGTACTTC
V: TRBV5-5; size: many; J: TRBJ2-1; D: TRBD1; CDR3: CASSPRGHTYNEQFF; DNA: TGTGCCAGCAGCCCGAGGGGGCACACCTACAATGAGCAGTTCTTC
V: TRBV6-1; size: many; J: TRBJ2-3; D: .; CDR3: CATRGTSTDTQYF; DNA: TGTGCCACCAGGGGGACTAGCACAGATACGCAGTATTTT
V: TRBV27; size: few; J: TRBJ2-1; D: TRBD2; CDR3: CASRKEGLAGNEQFF; DNA: TGTGCCAGCAGAAAGGAGGGACTAGCGGGTAATGAGCAGTTCTTC
V: TRBV5-4; size: .; J: TRBJ2-1; D: TRBD2; CDR3: CASSHGAGAFNEQFF; DNA: TGTGCCAGCAGCCATGGAGCGGGAGCGTTCAATGAGCAGTTCTTC
V: TRBV6-1; size: few; J: TRBJ1-2; D: TRBD1; CDR3: CASRRGQHGYTF; DNA: TGTGCCAGCAGGCGGGGACAGCATGGCTACACCTTC
V: TRBV2; size: many; J: TRBJ1-5; D: TRBD1; CDR3: CASSAGTATMRPQHF; DNA: TGTGCCAGCAGTGCCGGGACAGCGACAATGCGGCCCCAGCATTTT
V: TRBV28; size: many; J: TRBJ2-1; D: .; CDR3: CASRVSGEQFF; DNA: TGTGCCAGCAGAGTCAGCGGTGAGCAGTTCTTC
V: TRBV15; size: many; J: TRBJ1-4; D: .; CDR3: CATSRDVGATNEKLFF; DNA: TGTGCCACCAGCAGAGATGTGGGGGCAACTAATGAAAAACTGTTTTTT
V: TRBV12-3/TRBV12-4; size: many; J: TRBJ2-7; D: TRBD1; CDR3: CASRRGQGAYEQYF; DNA: TGTGCCAGCAGACGTGGACAGGGGGCCTACGAGCAGTACTTC
V: TRBV12-3/TRBV12-4; size: few; J: TRBJ1-2; D: TRBD1; CDR3: CASSLRDRGGYTF; DNA: TGTGCCAGCAGTTTACGGGACAGGGGGGGCTACACCTTC
V: TRBV20-1; size: many; J: TRBJ2-1; D: TRBD2; CDR3: CSARDLLAGSSWNEQFF; DNA: TGCAGTGCTAGAGATCTACTAGCGGGATCCTCTTGGAATGAGCAGTTCTTC
V: TRBV18; size: many; J: TRBJ1-1; D: .; CDR3: CASSLGPGTTEAFF; DNA: TGTGCCAGCTCACTTGGGCCGGGAACCACTGAAGCTTTCTTT
V: TRBV5-1; size: .; J: TRBJ2-5; D: .; CDR3: CASSLSVSLGETQYF; DNA: TGCGCCAGCAGCTTGTCGGTCTCGCTGGGAGAGACCCAGTACTTC
V: TRBV7-8; size: many; J: TRBJ2-3; D: TRBD2; CDR3: CASSSVAGRDTQYF; DNA: TGTGCCAGCAGCTCTGTAGCGGGAAGGGATACGCAGTATTTT
V: TRBV3-1; size: many; J: TRBJ2-7; D: .; CDR3: CASSQVGYEQYF; DNA: TGTGCCAGCAGCCAAGTGGGCTACGAGCAGTACTTC